This entry is about one T cell receptor (beta chain). Its target is unknown. This sample stems from a study of cytomegalovirus exposure and HLA in healthy donors. Study-level results: Rarity held for most TCR sequences, but there were some public TCRs that occurred in many donors. In vitro testing confirmed three CMV-associated chains as specific for CMV antigens.

Clones were sequenced by immunoSEQ multiplex PCR, and TCRdb holds only the in-frame ones, with some missing. The table records 100,000 to 150,000 clones, about nine tenths of them present only once. The sequence was collected from a woman under 30 in good health and CMV-seronegative. The sequencing input was PBMCs.

CDR3 sequence: CASSRLDSTDTQYF. CDR3 nucleotides: TGTGCCAGCAGTCGACTGGATAGCACAGATACGCAGTATTTT. The chain joins TRBV9 to TRBJ2-3; D is uncertain. The CDR3 contains 14 residues. V lost 5 bases and J lost 0, with 10 bases in between. Per the germline V gene, CDR1 is SGDLS and CDR2 is YYNGEE.